One T cell receptor (beta chain) is described in this entry. The antigen remains undetermined. No fewer than 5.5 micrograms of total RNA were isolated from every sample. The sample is drawn from a study of blood T cells in healthy people across ages. With a J-beta primer mix and a sample-barcoded 5' primer, a second PCR ran roughly 6 to 11 cycles. A single record per CDR3 protein comes from TCRdb applying MiXCR to the 5' RACE reads. The table lists some 710,000 distinct CDR3 sequences, less than 60% of them singletons. General study findings and limits: Diversity was higher, and naive CD4+ cells more numerous, in long-lived donors than in aged donors.

The source of this sequence is a man of 80 years or more in good health. Source material: blood.

CDR3 region: CAISEPRDRNYGYTF. Written as DNA, the CDR3 is TGTGCCATCAGTGAGCCTCGGGACAGGAACTATGGCTACACCTTC. The V call is TRBV10-3, the J call TRBJ1-2; TRBD1 agrees at 8 bases. The CDR3 runs to 15 residues. Germline CDR1 reads ENHRY; CDR2 reads SYGVKD. Trimming took 2 bases from V and 2 from J; bases not matched to a gene: 4.